These 24 T cell receptor beta chains were all obtained from the same sample, sequenced in a study of CD8 T cells in Susac syndrome. After extraction with the RNeasy kit, about 0.5 to 1 ug of the RNA was reverse transcribed using random hexamers. TCRdb re-called the immunoSEQ multiplex PCR reads with MiXCR, one entry per CDR3 protein. This table has around 190,000 distinct CDR3 sequences, 95% appearing once. Sequenced input: CD4+ T cells from PBMCs. Every receptor here comes from a human donor in good health.

This clonotype was recorded once. V is TRBV5-4 and J is TRBJ1-6, with D maybe TRBD1 (5 bases). Per the germline V gene, CDR1 is SGHNT and CDR2 is YYREEE (reference sequence). V dropped 0 bases and J dropped 7 bases, with 11 bases sitting between them. This CDR3 has 15 amino acids. This CDR3 reads CASSLDKGPNSPLHF. Here the CDR3 DNA reads TGTGCCAGCAGCTTGGATAAGGGACCCAATTCACCCCTCCACTTT.

The rearrangement uses TRBV18 and TRBJ2-1; D call uncertain. Germline assignment: CDR1 KGHSH and CDR2 LQKENI. There are 12 residues in the CDR3. Trimming removed 2 bases from V and 3 bases from J, with 2 bases in between. CDR3 in DNA: TGTGCCAGCTCACCATACTACAATGAGCAGTTCTTC. This gives the protein CASSPYYNEQFF.

This sequence joins TRBV12-3 or TRBV12-4 and TRBJ2-1; D perhaps matches TRBD2 (6 bases). Trimming cost V 7 bases and J 8 bases, with 15 bases left between them. CDR3 size: 13 residues. Here the CDR3 reads CASTLSREDEQFF. The CDR3 coding sequence is TGTGCCAGCACTCTATCCAGGGAGGATGAGCAGTTCTTC.

A single count supports this clonotype. CDR3 DNA: TGTGCCTGGTCGCGTGGGATCACTTACGAGCAGTACGTC. The encoded protein is CAWSRGITYEQYV. The chain employs TRBV30 and TRBJ2-7; D unresolved. V gave up 5 bases and J gave up 4 bases, with 15 bases separating them. The germline gives CDR1 GTSNPN, CDR2 SVGIG (reference sequence). This CDR3 has 13 residues.

In DNA form, the CDR3 reads TGTGCCAGCAGCTACGGAGATACGCAGTATTTT. It codes for CASSYGDTQYF. The chain links TRBV3-1 to TRBJ2-3, with D unresolved. The CDR3 runs 11 residues. The V gene's germline CDR1 is LGHDT and CDR2 YNNKEL (reference sequence). Trimming took 5 bases from V and 5 from J, leaving 5 bases between them.

This clonotype has a single count. The chain uses TRBV30 and TRBJ1-1; possible D gene TRBD1, 6 bases. Germline CDR1 is GTSNPN and CDR2 is SVGIG (reference sequence). V shed 0 bases and J shed 4 bases, with 21 bases lying between them. The length of the CDR3 is 17 residues. The CDR3, as DNA: TGTGCCTGGAGTGTAGGTGGGGGCCCAGGATTGAGCACTGAAGCTTTCTTT. Translation gives CAWSVGGGPGLSTEAFF. The full variable domain, with the rest looked up from reference TRBV30 and TRBJ1-1, is SQTIHQWPATLVQPVGSPLSLECTVEGTSNPNLYWYRQAAGRGLQLLFYSVGIGQISSEVPQNLSASRPQDRQFILSSKKLLLSDSGFYLCAWSVGGGPGLSTEAFFGQGTRLTVV.

V and J are TRBV3-1 and TRBJ2-2; D unresolved. The germline V gene has CDR1 LGHDT and CDR2 YNNKEL (reference sequence). CDR3 length: 14 amino acids. V was pared by 3 bases and J by 0 bases, with 5 bases between. CDR3 loop: CASSQTPNTGELFF. The DNA for the CDR3 is TGTGCCAGCAGCCAGACACCGAACACCGGGGAGCTGTTTTTT.

The CDR3 sequence is CSAARDNRGYEQYF. Written as DNA, the CDR3 is TGCAGTGCTGCCCGGGACAACAGGGGCTACGAGCAGTACTTC. This sequence joins TRBV20-1 and TRBJ2-7; 7 bases are a match to TRBD1. The germline CDR1 and CDR2 sequences are DFQATT and SNEGSKA (reference sequence). The J segment lost 3 bases and the V segment lost 5 bases, leaving 10 bases of the junction unmatched. The CDR3 consists of 14 residues.

This clonotype was seen only once. V is TRBV29-1 and J is TRBJ1-1, with TRBD1 as a possible D gene (5 bases). Per germline, CDR1 SQVTM and CDR2 ANQGSEA. The V and J ends lost 3 bases and 6 bases respectively, with 11 bases between them. CDR3 length equals 12 residues. In DNA form, the CDR3 reads TGCAGCGTTGACCCAGGGAAGGCTGAAGCTTTCTTT. Amino acid sequence: CSVDPGKAEAFF.

This chain uses TRBV20-1 with TRBJ1-2; 9 positions agree with TRBD1. CDR1 and CDR2 (germline): DFQATT, SNEGSKA (reference sequence). Trimming at V came to 3 bases and at J to 6 bases, leaving 8 bases not matched to a gene. The CDR3 is made up of 14 amino acids. As DNA, the CDR3 is TGCAGTGCTAGGGCGGACAGGGGAGGAGATGGCTACACCTTC. It is translated as CSARADRGGDGYTF.

V gene TRBV9 combines with J gene TRBJ2-7, with 7 bases lining up with TRBD2. The CDR3 covers 13 residues. CDR1 is SGDLS, CDR2 YYNGEE, per germline. The V gene end was trimmed by 4 bases and the J gene end by 5 bases; junction bases not matched to a gene: 6. Here the CDR3 reads CASSPGSGNEQYV. CDR3 in DNA: TGTGCCAGCAGCCCCGGCAGCGGGAACGAGCAGTACGTC.

The genes are TRBV28 and TRBJ2-7, with D hard to call. V lost 5 bases and J lost 6, with 14 bases in between. CDR1 is MDHEN, CDR2 SYDVKM, per germline. The CDR3 contains 13 residues. DNA of the CDR3: TGTGCCAGCAGTCAGTGGTCCCCGCCCGAGCAGTACGTC. It translates to CASSQWSPPEQYV.

To note about this clonotype: No DNA is shown, since the ends of the CDR3 on it are uncertain; the CDR3 is the one TCRdb lists. CDR3 region: CASSFGGGASLGFF. This chain joins TRBV6-2 or TRBV6-3 and TRBJ2-1; the table gives TRBD1 as D, unverified against the DNA. CDR1 MNHEY and CDR2 SVGEGT come from the germline V gene. Inclusive of both ends, the CDR3 amounts to 14 amino acids.

The chain joins TRBV10-2 to TRBJ2-4, with TRBD1 identical over 8 bases. This CDR3 region has 13 residues. The germline CDR1 and CDR2 sequences are WSHSY and SAAADI. V gave up 4 bases and J gave up 8 bases; unmatched junction bases: 4. The chain's CDR3 is CASSVSTGDIQYF. The CDR3, as DNA: TGCGCCAGCAGTGTTTCGACAGGGGACATTCAGTACTTC.

The gene calls are TRBV4-3 and TRBJ1-4, with D possibly TRBD1 on 5 matching bases. CDR1 and CDR2 from the germline V gene are LGHNA and YSLEER. The V end lost 4 bases, the J end lost 6 bases, and 12 bases lay between the germline ends. The CDR3 covers 14 residues. The CDR3 here is CASSPGETDEKLFF. The CDR3 DNA reads TGCGCCAGCAGCCCCGGGGAGACAGATGAAAAACTGTTTTTT.

This clonotype appeared a single time. The V and J genes are TRBV25-1 and TRBJ1-2, with no clear D. The CDR3 length is 12 residues. V dropped 4 bases and J dropped 4 bases, with 7 bases sitting between them. CDR1 MGHDK and CDR2 SYGVNS come from the germline V gene. This CDR3 is CASSALGYGYTF. The CDR3 DNA sequence: TGTGCCAGCAGTGCCCTTGGCTATGGCTACACCTTC.

The chain links TRBV4-1 to TRBJ2-3, with D tentatively TRBD1 (5 bases). V lost 1 base to trimming and J lost 0 bases, with 11 bases between them. The CDR3 consists of 16 residues. Germline loops: CDR1 MGHRA, CDR2 YSYEKL. The CDR3 DNA sequence: TGCGCCAGCAGCCAAGCGAAGGGGTCGAGCACAGATACGCAGTATTTT. Its translation: CASSQAKGSSTDTQYF.

The chain employs TRBV7-3 and TRBJ2-3; no reliable D call. The CDR3 sequence is 15 residues long. The V end was cut by 5 bases, the J end by 0 bases, with 12 bases between. The V gene's germline CDR1 is SGHTA and CDR2 FQGTGA. Written as DNA, the CDR3 is TGTGCCAGCAGCCCGTCGGGCTTGAGCACAGATACGCAGTATTTT. This encodes CASSPSGLSTDTQYF. Looking up the rest from reference TRBV7-3 and TRBJ2-3 gives the full variable domain: GAGVSQTPSNKVTEKGKYVELRCDPISGHTALYWYRQSLGQGPEFLIYFQGTGAADDSGLPNDRFFAVRPEGSVSTLKIQRTERGDSAVYLCASSPSGLSTDTQYFGPGTRLTVL.

The gene calls are TRBV29-1 and TRBJ2-1; no clear D. Germline loops: CDR1 SQVTM, CDR2 ANQGSEA. The V and J ends lost 7 bases and 3 bases respectively, with 10 bases between them. The CDR3 is 12 amino acids. The CDR3 DNA reads TGCAGCGCTGGAAAAGACTACAATGAGCAGTTCTTC. Translated: CSAGKDYNEQFF.

The chain carries TRBV3-1 and TRBJ1-1, with 9 bases matching TRBD1. The germline V gene encodes CDR1 LGHDT and CDR2 YNNKEL (reference sequence). The CDR3 is 13 residues long. Germline trimming cut 1 base from V and 10 bases from J; bases unmatched to any gene: 4. The CDR3 region is CASSQVGTGRAFF. Written as DNA, the CDR3 is TGTGCCAGCAGCCAAGTCGGGACAGGGAGAGCTTTCTTT. Variable domain in full (rest from reference TRBV3-1 and TRBJ1-1): DTAVSQTPKYLVTQMGNDKSIKCEQNLGHDTMYWYKQDSKKFLKIMFSYNNKELIINETVPNRFSPKSPDKAHLNLHINSLELGDSAVYFCASSQVGTGRAFFGQGTRLTVV.

The chain uses TRBV20-1 and TRBJ2-1; D call uncertain. Germline loops: CDR1 DFQATT, CDR2 SNEGSKA (reference sequence). The CDR3 runs to 11 residues. The CDR3 bases are TGCAGAATCCGAAGGTACAATGAGCAGTTCTTC. Translating it yields CRIRRYNEQFF.

This chain links TRBV20-1 with TRBJ2-7; 7 positions agree with TRBD2. Germline loops: CDR1 DFQATT, CDR2 SNEGSKA (reference sequence). The ends lost 2 bases at V and 1 base at J; junction bases unmatched: 5. The CDR3 spans 14 residues. The CDR3, as DNA: TGCAGTGCTAGACTAGCGGAAATGTCCTACGAGCAGTACGTC. Amino acids: CSARLAEMSYEQYV.

The rearrangement joins TRBV4-2 to TRBJ2-1; D may be TRBD1 (6 bases). Germline V gives CDR1 LGHNA, CDR2 YNFKEQ. The CDR3 runs to 13 residues. V was clipped by 1 base and J by 9 bases, with 10 bases between them. CDR3 protein: CASSQVRGGEQFF. The CDR3 DNA sequence: TGTGCCAGCAGCCAAGTTCGAGGGGGTGAGCAGTTCTTC.

This clonotype came up once. The chain has TRBV30 and TRBJ1-2, with TRBD1 matching over 8 bases. Germline loops: CDR1 GTSNPN, CDR2 SVGIG (reference sequence). This CDR3 is 13 amino acids long. The V and J ends lost 5 bases and 6 bases, in that order; junction bases with no gene match: 8. This CDR3 reads CAWGPGGVNGYTF. CDR3 in DNA: TGTGCCTGGGGGCCAGGGGGCGTGAATGGCTACACCTTC.